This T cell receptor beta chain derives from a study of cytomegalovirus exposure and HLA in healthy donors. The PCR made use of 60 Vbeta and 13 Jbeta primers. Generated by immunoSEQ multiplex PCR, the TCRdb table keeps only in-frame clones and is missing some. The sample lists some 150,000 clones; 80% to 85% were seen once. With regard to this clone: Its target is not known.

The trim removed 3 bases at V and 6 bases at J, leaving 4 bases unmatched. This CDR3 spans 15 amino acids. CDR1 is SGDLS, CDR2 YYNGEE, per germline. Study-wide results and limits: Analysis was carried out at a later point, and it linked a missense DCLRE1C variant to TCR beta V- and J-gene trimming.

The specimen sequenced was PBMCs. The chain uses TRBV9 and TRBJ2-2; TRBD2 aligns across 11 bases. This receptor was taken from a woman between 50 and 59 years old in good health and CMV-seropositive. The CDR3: CASSALAGVAGELFF. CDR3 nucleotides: TGTGCCAGCAGCGCACTAGCGGGAGTAGCCGGGGAGCTGTTTTTT.